The rows below give T cell receptor beta chains drawn from one sample of a study of blood T cell repertoires in COVID-19. Using immunoSEQ multiplex PCR, the repertoire was profiled, and TCRdb retains in-frame clones only, with some absent. Here the sample spans a few hundred thousand clones, less than 90% being singletons. Sequences were obtained from PBMCs or T cells enriched from blood (not recorded which). The receptor source for this set is a woman aged 25 to 45 who had recovered from COVID-19. Both conserved end residues are part of each CDR3. A D gene is named only where the DNA matches it firmly. Not all rows give a size; the values are once, few, many and, for expanded clones, a class.

TRBJ2-7	.	.	TRBV5-1	TGCGCCAGCAGCCGCGGAGGAGTATTGGGGGCATACGAGCAGTACTTC	CASSRGGVLGAYEQYF
TRBJ2-3	.	.	TRBV13	TGTGCCAGCAGCTTAGGACTTCGCCAATATTTT	CASSLGLRQYF
TRBJ1-2	once	TRBD1	TRBV28	TGTGCCAGCAGCTTTCCGGGACAGGGGAATGGCTACACCTTC	CASSFPGQGNGYTF
TRBJ1-2	.	.	TRBV5-1	TGCGCCAGCAGCTTGGAGGGGAACTATGGCTACACCTTC	CASSLEGNYGYTF
TRBJ2-3	.	.	TRBV14	TGTGCCAGCAGCCAAGAAACCACAAAATATGATAGGGGCCCAAGCACAGATACGCAGTATTTT	CASSQETTKYDRGPSTDTQYF
TRBJ1-4	once	.	TRBV18	TGTGCCAGCTCACAGGGGATCAATGAAAAACTGTTTTTT	CASSQGINEKLFF
TRBJ2-2	.	.	TRBV4-2	TGTGCCAGCAGCCAAGACTCCGGATTTAGGGGCACCGGGGAGCTGTTTTTT	CASSQDSGFRGTGELFF
TRBJ2-7	.	TRBD1	TRBV6-5	TGTGCCAGCAGTTACTCGGGGACAGGGTCCTACGAGCAGTACTTC	CASSYSGTGSYEQYF
TRBJ1-3	.	.	TRBV5-4	TGTGCCAGCAGTCGGGCCGAGGGAGGAAACACCATATATTTT	CASSRAEGGNTIYF
TRBJ1-2	few	TRBD1	TRBV12-3/TRBV12-4	TGTGCCAGCAACCCTGGGACAGCGGATGGCTACACCTTC	CASNPGTADGYTF
TRBJ2-2	.	.	TRBV19	TGTGCCAGTAGTAAGGAGGGGTGGACCGGGGAGCTGTTTTTT	CASSKEGWTGELFF
TRBJ2-1	.	TRBD2	TRBV2	TGTGCCAGCCGTAAGACTAGCGGGAGGGGCGATGAGCAGTTCTTC	CASRKTSGRGDEQFF
TRBJ2-1	.	TRBD2	TRBV5-5	TGTGCCAGCAGCTTGGGCGGGAGAAGGCAGTTCTTC	CASSLGGRRQFF
TRBJ1-4	.	TRBD1	TRBV28	TGTGCCAGCAGTTATAAGGGGGCGCGTGTTGAAAAACTGTTTTTT	CASSYKGARVEKLFF
TRBJ2-2	many	.	TRBV19	TGTGCCAGTAGTATGGGGGAGGCCGGGGAGCTGTTTTTT	CASSMGEAGELFF
TRBJ2-3	.	.	TRBV4-2	TGTGCCAGCAGCCAAGATCAAGGTAGCGGAGGTGATACGCAGTATTTT	CASSQDQGSGGDTQYF
TRBJ2-1	.	.	TRBV7-9	TGTGCCAGCAGCTTATCCACAGAACCTCCCTACAATGAGCAGTTCTTC	CASSLSTEPPYNEQFF
TRBJ2-7	.	TRBD1	TRBV7-9	TGTGCCAGCAGCCCCGGACAGGTCGGCGAGCAGTACTTC	CASSPGQVGEQYF
TRBJ2-7	.	.	TRBV7-9	TGTGCCAGCAGCTTAACTACCGCCTCCGGGAGCGTCCCCTACGAGCAGTACTTC	CASSLTTASGSVPYEQYF
TRBJ1-6	.	TRBD1	TRBV18	TGTGCCAGCTCCCGGGACAGGGAACTTAGTTCACCCCTCCACTTT	CASSRDRELSSPLHF
TRBJ1-4	.	TRBD1	TRBV11-2	TGTGCCAGCAGCTCAGGGACAGGGTATGATGAAAAACTGTTTTTT	CASSSGTGYDEKLFF
TRBJ1-4	.	.	TRBV4-2	TGTGCCAGCAGCCAAGCAGGGAATAATGAAAAACTGTTTTTT	CASSQAGNNEKLFF
TRBJ1-6	few	.	TRBV11-2	TGTGCCAGCAGCCGGGATTCTAATTCACCCCTCCACTTT	CASSRDSNSPLHF
TRBJ2-5	.	TRBD2	TRBV6-5	TGTGCCAGCATTGGTAGCGGGGGATGGGGAGAGACCCAGTACTTC	CASIGSGGWGETQYF
TRBJ2-2	.	TRBD2	TRBV5-1	TGCGCCAGCAGCTCCACACTAGCGGGGAACACCGGGGAGCTGTTTTTT	CASSSTLAGNTGELFF
TRBJ1-2	.	.	TRBV6-6	TGTGCCAGCATTCCCCCGGGACAACCCTATGGCTACACCTTC	CASIPPGQPYGYTF
TRBJ2-4	.	.	TRBV18	TGTGCCAGCTCAGAGGGCCCGGGCATTCAGTACTTC	CASSEGPGIQYF
TRBJ2-7	.	TRBD2	TRBV18	TGTGCCAGCTCACCCCTAGGGACAACTAGCGGGCACTCCTACGAGCAGTACTTC	CASSPLGTTSGHSYEQYF
TRBJ2-1	.	TRBD2	TRBV5-8	TGTGCCAGCAGCCTGACTAGCTATAGCTCCTACAATGAGCAGTTCTTC	CASSLTSYSSYNEQFF
TRBJ2-7	.	TRBD2	TRBV5-1	TGCGCCAGCAGCTTGGCAGCTAGCGGGACCTACGAGCAGTACTTC	CASSLAASGTYEQYF